This T cell receptor (beta chain) was found in a study of OX40 agonist ivuxolimab in advanced cancers. Study-level background: Intravenous ivuxolimab was administered to patients every 2 weeks at 0.01 to 10 mg/kg. Prior therapy, whether anti-PD-1, anti-PD-L1 or anti-CTLA-4, was allowed, and roughly 40% had some. A male proportion of about 80% was recorded, with mean age about 62 years and range roughly 23 to 90. Dose-escalation patients' cancers were hepatocellular carcinoma, melanoma, renal cell or head and neck cancer.

The germline V gene encodes CDR1 SGHAT and CDR2 FQNNGV. V was clipped by 3 bases and J by 5 bases, with 10 bases between them. CDR3 size: 13 residues. Here immunoSEQ multiplex PCR was the method, and the copy in TCRdb shows in-frame clones only, minus some. The repertoire consists of 70,000 to 95,000 clones, with around 88% occurring once and the leading ten covering 2.5% to 3%. The sequencing used CD4+ or CD8+ T cells sorted from blood, collected in a trial of the OX40 agonist ivuxolimab. The chain combines TRBV11-2 with TRBJ2-5; D unclear. The clonotype was recovered from an adult with an advanced solid tumor such as melanoma, head and neck, liver or kidney cancer. The CDR3 bases are TGTGCCAGCAGCTTGGAAAGTACCGAGACCCAGTACTTC. Translated: CASSLESTETQYF.